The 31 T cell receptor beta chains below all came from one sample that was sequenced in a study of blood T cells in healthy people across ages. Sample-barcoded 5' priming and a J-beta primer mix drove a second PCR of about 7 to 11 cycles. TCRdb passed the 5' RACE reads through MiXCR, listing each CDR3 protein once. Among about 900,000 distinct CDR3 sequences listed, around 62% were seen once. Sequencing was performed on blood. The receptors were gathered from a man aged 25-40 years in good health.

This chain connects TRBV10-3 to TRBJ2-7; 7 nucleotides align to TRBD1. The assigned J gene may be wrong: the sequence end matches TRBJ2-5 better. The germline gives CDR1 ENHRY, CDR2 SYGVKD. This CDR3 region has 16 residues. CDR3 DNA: TGTGCCATCAGTGAGTTCCGGGACAGTCATGAAGAGACCCAGTACTTC. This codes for CAISEFRDSHEETQYF.

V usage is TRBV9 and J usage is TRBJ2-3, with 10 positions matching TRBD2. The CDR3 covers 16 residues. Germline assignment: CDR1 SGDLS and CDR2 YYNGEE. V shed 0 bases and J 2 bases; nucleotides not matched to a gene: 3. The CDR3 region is CASSVASGGPTDTQYF. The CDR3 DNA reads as TGTGCCAGCAGCGTAGCTAGCGGGGGACCCACAGATACGCAGTATTTT.

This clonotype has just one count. The CDR3, as DNA: TGTGCCATCAGTGATGGGGACAGGGAAGTCCTGCAATCGTACTTC. Translation: CAISDGDREVLQSYF. This chain joins TRBV10-3 and TRBJ2-4, with TRBD1 matching 9 bases. Germline CDR1 reads ENHRY; CDR2 reads SYGVKD. The junction had 15 bases not matched to a gene; V was cut back by 3 bases and J by 15 bases. The CDR3 runs to 15 residues.

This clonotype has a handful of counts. In nucleotides, the CDR3 is TGTGCCAGCAGTTTATCCAACAGGGTACACGAGCAGTACTTC. Encoded protein: CASSLSNRVHEQYF. V and J are TRBV27 and TRBJ2-7; TRBD1 is a possible D gene (6 bases). Germline CDR1 MNHEY, CDR2 SMNVEV (reference sequence). Between the trimmed V and J ends, which lost 0 bases and 5 bases, there was a span of 11 bases. The CDR3 is 14 residues long.

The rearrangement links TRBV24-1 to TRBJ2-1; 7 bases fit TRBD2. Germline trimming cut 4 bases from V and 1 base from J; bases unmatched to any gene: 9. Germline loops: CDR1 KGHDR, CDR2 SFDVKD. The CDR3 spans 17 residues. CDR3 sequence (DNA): TGTGCCACCAGTGACCCATCTGGGGGGGGTTCCTACAATGAGCAGTTCTTC. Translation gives CATSDPSGGGSYNEQFF.

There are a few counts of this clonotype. CDR3 coding DNA: TGTGCCAGCAGCCCCGGACAGGGCGGGAACATTCAGTACTTC. Translation: CASSPGQGGNIQYF. The chain uses TRBV9 and TRBJ2-4; TRBD1 matches 8 bases. This CDR3 contains 14 residues. Looked up from germline, CDR1 is SGDLS and CDR2 is YYNGEE. The V segment lost 4 bases and the J segment 7 bases; nucleotides outside the gene matches: 7. The full variable domain, completed using reference TRBV9 and TRBJ2-4, is DSGVTQTPKHLITATGQRVTLRCSPRSGDLSVYWYQQSLDQGLQFLIQYYNGEERAKGNILERFSAQQFPDLHSELNLSSLELGDSALYFCASSPGQGGNIQYFGAGTRLSVL.

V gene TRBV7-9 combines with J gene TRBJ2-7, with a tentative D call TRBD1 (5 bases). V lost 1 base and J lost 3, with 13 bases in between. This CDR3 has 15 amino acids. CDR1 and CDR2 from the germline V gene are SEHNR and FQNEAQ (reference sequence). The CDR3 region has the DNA TGTGCCAGCAGCTTAGTAGACAGTTGGAACTACGAGCAGTACTTC. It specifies CASSLVDSWNYEQYF.

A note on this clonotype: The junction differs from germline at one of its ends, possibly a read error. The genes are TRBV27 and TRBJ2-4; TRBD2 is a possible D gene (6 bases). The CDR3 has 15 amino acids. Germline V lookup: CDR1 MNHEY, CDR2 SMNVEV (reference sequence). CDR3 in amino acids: CASRDLRGAKNSQYF. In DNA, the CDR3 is TGTGCCAGCCGGGACTTAAGAGGAGCCAAAAACAGTCAGTACTTC.

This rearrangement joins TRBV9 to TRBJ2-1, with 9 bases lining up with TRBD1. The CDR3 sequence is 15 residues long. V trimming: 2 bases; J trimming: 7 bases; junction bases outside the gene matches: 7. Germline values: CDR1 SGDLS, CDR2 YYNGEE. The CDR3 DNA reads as TGTGCCAGCAGCGTGGTTCCGGGACAGGGTAATGAGCAGTTCTTC. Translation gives CASSVVPGQGNEQFF.

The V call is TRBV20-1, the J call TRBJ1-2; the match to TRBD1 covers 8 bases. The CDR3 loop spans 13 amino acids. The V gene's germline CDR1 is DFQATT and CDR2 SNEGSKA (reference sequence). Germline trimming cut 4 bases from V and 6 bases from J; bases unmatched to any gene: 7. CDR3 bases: TGCAGTGCTATGAGACAGGGGAGAGATGGCTACACCTTC. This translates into CSAMRQGRDGYTF.

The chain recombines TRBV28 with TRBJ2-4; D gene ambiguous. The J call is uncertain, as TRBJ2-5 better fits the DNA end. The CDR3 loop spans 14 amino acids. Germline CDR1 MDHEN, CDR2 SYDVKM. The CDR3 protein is CASRNGRKIETQYF. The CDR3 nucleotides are TGTGCCAGCAGAAACGGGCGGAAGATAGAGACCCAGTACTTC.

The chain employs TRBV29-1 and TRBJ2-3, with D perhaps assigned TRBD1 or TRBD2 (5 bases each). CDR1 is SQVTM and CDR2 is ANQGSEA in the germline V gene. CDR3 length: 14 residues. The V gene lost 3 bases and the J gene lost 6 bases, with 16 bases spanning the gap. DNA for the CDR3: TGCAGCGTTGAGAGGGGTCCCCGGGTGGATACGCAGTATTTT. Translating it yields CSVERGPRVDTQYF.

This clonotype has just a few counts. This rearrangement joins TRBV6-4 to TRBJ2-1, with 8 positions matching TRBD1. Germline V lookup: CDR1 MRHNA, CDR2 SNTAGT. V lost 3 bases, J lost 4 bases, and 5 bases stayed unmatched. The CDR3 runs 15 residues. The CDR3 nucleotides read TGTGCCAGCAGTGATCAGAGGACAGGGTACAATGAGCAGTTCTTC. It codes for CASSDQRTGYNEQFF.

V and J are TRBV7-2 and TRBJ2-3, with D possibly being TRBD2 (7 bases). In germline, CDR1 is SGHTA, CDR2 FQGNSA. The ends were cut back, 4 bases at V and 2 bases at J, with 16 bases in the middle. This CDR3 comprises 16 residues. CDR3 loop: CASSWGGGANTDTQYF. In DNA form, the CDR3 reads TGTGCCAGCAGCTGGGGTGGGGGGGCCAACACAGATACGCAGTATTTT. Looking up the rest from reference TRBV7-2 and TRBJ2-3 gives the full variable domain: GAGVSQSPSNKVTEKGKDVELRCDPISGHTALYWYRQSLGQGLEFLIYFQGNSAPDKSGLPSDRFSAERTGGSVSTLTIQRTQQEDSAVYLCASSWGGGANTDTQYFGPGTRLTVL.

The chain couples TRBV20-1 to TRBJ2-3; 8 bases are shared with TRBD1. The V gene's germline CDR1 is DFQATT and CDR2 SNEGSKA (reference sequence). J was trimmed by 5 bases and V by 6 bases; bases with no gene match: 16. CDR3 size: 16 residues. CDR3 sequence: CSATTGELGWEDTQYF. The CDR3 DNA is TGCAGTGCGACGACAGGGGAGTTGGGCTGGGAAGATACGCAGTATTTT.

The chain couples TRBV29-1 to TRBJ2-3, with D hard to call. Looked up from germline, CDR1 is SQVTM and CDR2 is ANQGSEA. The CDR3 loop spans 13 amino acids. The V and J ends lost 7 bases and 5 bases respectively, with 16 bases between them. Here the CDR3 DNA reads TGCAGCGACTCCGGAATCTCAGGAGATACGCAGTATTTT. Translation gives CSDSGISGDTQYF.

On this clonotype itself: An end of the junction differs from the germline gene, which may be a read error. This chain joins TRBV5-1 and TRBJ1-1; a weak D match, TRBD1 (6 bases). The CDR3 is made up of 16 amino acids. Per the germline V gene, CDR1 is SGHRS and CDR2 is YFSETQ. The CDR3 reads CASSASGESGNTKAFF. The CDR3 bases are TGCGCCAGCAGCGCTTCAGGGGAGTCGGGGAACACTAAAGCTTTCTTT.

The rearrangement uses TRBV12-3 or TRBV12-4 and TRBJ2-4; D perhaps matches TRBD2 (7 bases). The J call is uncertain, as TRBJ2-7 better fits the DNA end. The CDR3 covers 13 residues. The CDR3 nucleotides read TGTGCCTCTAGTTGGGGGGGCCTGGGCGAGCAGTACTTC. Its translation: CASSWGGLGEQYF.

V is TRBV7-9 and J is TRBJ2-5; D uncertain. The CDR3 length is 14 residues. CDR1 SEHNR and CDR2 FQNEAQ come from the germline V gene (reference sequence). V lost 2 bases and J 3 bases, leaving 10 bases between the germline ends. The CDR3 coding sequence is TGTGCCAGCAGCTTAAGACGAAGGGAAGAGACCCAGTACTTC. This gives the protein CASSLRRREETQYF.

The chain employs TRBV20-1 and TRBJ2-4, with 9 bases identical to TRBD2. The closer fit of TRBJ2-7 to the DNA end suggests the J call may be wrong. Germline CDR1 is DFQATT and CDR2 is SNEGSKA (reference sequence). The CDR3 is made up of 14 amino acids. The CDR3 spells CSARWVSGGYEQYF. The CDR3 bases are TGCAGTGCTAGGTGGGTTAGCGGGGGCTACGAGCAGTACTTC.

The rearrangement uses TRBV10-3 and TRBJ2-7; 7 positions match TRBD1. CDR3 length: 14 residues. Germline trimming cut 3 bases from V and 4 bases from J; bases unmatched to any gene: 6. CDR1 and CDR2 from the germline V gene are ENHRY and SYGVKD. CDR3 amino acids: CAISEPTGRYEQYF. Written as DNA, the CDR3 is TGTGCCATCAGTGAACCGACAGGGCGGTACGAGCAGTACTTC.

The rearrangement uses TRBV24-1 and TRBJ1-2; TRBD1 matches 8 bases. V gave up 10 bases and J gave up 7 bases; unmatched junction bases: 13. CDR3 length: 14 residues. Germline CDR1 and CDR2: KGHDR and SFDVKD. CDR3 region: CATHGQGARSGYTF. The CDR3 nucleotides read TGTGCCACTCACGGGCAGGGGGCAAGGTCTGGCTACACCTTC.

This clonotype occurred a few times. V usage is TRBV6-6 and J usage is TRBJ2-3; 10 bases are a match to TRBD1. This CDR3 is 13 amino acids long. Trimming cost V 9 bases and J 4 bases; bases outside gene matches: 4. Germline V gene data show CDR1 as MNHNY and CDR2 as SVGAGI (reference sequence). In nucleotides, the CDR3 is TGTGCCAGTGACAGGGGGCGTTCAGATACGCAGTATTTT. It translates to CASDRGRSDTQYF.

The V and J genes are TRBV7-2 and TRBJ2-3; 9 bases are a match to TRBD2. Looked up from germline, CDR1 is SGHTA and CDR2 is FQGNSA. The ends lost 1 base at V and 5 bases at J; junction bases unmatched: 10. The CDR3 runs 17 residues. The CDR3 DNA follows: TGTGCCAGCAGCTTAGTTGGGACTGGCGGGGGGGTAGATACGCAGTATTTT. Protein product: CASSLVGTGGGVDTQYF. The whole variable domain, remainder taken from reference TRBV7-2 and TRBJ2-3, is GAGVSQSPSNKVTEKGKDVELRCDPISGHTALYWYRQSLGQGLEFLIYFQGNSAPDKSGLPSDRFSAERTGGSVSTLTIQRTQQEDSAVYLCASSLVGTGGGVDTQYFGPGTRLTVL.

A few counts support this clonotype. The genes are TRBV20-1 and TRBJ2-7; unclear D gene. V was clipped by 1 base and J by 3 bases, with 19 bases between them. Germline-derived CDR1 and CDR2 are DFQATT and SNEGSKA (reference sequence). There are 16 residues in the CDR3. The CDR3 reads CSARAVGLWVGYEQYF. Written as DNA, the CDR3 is TGCAGTGCTAGAGCTGTAGGGCTTTGGGTTGGCTACGAGCAGTACTTC.

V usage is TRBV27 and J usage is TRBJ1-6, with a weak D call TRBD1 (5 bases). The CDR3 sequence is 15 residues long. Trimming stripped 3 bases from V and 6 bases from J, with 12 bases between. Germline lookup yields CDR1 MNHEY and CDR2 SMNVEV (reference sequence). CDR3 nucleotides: TGTGCCAGCAGTTTTGAGGGGCCCTTTAATTCACCCCTCCACTTT. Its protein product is CASSFEGPFNSPLHF.

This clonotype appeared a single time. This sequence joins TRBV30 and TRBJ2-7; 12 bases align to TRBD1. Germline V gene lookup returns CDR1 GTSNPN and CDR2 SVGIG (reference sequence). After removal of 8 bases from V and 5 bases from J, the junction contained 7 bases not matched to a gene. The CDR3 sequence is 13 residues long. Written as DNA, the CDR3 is TGTGCCGGAAAAGGGACAGGGGGCAACGAGCAGTACTTC. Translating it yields CAGKGTGGNEQYF.

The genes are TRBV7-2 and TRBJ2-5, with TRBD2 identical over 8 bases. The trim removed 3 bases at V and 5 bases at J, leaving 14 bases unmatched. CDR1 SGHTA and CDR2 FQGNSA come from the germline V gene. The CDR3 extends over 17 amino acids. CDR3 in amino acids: CASSFIVGTSGDETQYF. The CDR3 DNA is TGTGCCAGCAGCTTCATCGTAGGGACTAGTGGGGATGAGACCCAGTACTTC.

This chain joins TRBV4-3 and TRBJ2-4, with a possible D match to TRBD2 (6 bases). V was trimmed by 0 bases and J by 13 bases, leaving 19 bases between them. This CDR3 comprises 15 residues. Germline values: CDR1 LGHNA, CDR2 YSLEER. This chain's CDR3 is CASSQDEWVGREQYF. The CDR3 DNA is TGCGCCAGCAGCCAAGATGAATGGGTGGGCCGGGAGCAGTACTTC.

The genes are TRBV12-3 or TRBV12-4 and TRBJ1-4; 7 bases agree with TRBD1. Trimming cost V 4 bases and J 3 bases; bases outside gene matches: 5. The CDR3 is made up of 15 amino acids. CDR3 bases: TGTGCCAGCAGTTGGGGACAGCCAGCTAATGAAAAACTGTTTTTT. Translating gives CASSWGQPANEKLFF.

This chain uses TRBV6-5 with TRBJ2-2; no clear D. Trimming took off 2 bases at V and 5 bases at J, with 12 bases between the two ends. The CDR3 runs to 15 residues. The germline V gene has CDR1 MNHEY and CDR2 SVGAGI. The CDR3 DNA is TGTGCCAGCAGTTACCTGGTCCCACCGACCGGGGAGCTGTTTTTT. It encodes CASSYLVPPTGELFF.